The 24 T cell receptor beta chains listed next were all sequenced from one sample in a study of OX40 agonist ivuxolimab in advanced cancers. Libraries were prepared through the immunoSEQ multiplex PCR assay. The clones in this table, taken by TCRdb from immuneACCESS, are in-frame only. Not every clone is retained; where verified, under half of the shortfall comes from an unresolved V gene, and the cause of the rest is unknown. Within this sample are about 60,000 clones, with 86% of them counted one time only. The biggest ten clones account for 3.9% of the sample. Sequences were derived from CD4+ or CD8+ T cells sorted from blood, sampled in a trial of the OX40 agonist ivuxolimab. These receptors were taken from an adult with an advanced solid tumor such as melanoma, head and neck, liver or kidney cancer.

The chain couples TRBV6-6 to TRBJ1-6; 8 positions agree with TRBD1. The CDR3 runs to 15 residues. The germline V gene encodes CDR1 MNHNY and CDR2 SVGAGI (reference sequence). V lost 4 bases, J lost 9 bases, and 8 bases stayed unmatched. CDR3 in DNA: TGTGCCAGCAGTTCCCCGGGGCAGGGGGCTTCACCCCTCCACTTT. Amino acids: CASSSPGQGASPLHF.

The rearrangement joins TRBV6-5 to TRBJ1-2; D gene uncertain. The V gene lost 0 bases and the J gene lost 3 bases, with 14 bases spanning the gap. The CDR3 has 16 amino acids. Per the germline V gene, CDR1 is MNHEY and CDR2 is SVGAGI. CDR3 in DNA: TGTGCCAGCAGTTACTCGCCGGGAATAGGGCACTATGGCTACACCTTC. Its protein product is CASSYSPGIGHYGYTF.

The chain employs TRBV29-1 and TRBJ2-5; D is uncertain. Germline-derived CDR1 and CDR2 are SQVTM and ANQGSEA. The CDR3 length is 13 residues. With 0 bases removed from V and 5 bases from J, the gap between germline ends came to 10 bases. The CDR3 sequence: CSVEDQVWETQYF. The CDR3 nucleotides are TGCAGCGTTGAAGATCAGGTGTGGGAGACCCAGTACTTC.

CDR3 in DNA: TGCGCCAGCGAAAGAGAGACAGGGGACACCGGGGAGCTGTTTTTT. As protein: CASERETGDTGELFF. The chain recombines TRBV5-1 with TRBJ2-2, with 8 bases identical to TRBD1. CDR1 and CDR2 (germline): SGHRS, YFSETQ. The CDR3 is 15 amino acids. V shed 7 bases, J shed 3 bases, and the junction held 8 bases outside the gene matches. The complete variable domain, with remaining parts taken from reference TRBV5-1 and TRBJ2-2, reads KAGVTQTPRYLIKTRGQQVTLSCSPISGHRSVSWYQQTPGQGLQFLFEYFSETQRNKGNFPGRFSGRQFSNSRSEMNVSTLELGDSALYLCASERETGDTGELFFGEGSRLTVL.

V gene TRBV9 combines with J gene TRBJ2-7; unclear D gene. The V gene lost 0 bases and the J gene lost 1 base, with 2 bases spanning the gap. Looked up from germline, CDR1 is SGDLS and CDR2 is YYNGEE. The CDR3 totals 12 residues. CDR3 nucleotides: TGTGCCAGCAGCGTAGATTCCTACGAGCAGTACTTC. Translated: CASSVDSYEQYF.

CDR3: CASTRDRDQPQHF. The CDR3 bases are TGTGCCAGCACCAGGGACAGGGATCAGCCCCAGCATTTT. The J gene is TRBJ1-5, the V gene TRBV7-8, with 9 bases matching TRBD1. This CDR3 is built from 13 residues. V gave up 7 bases and J gave up 5 bases; unmatched junction bases: 3. The germline V gene has CDR1 SGHVS and CDR2 FQNEAQ.

CDR3 protein: CASSLATPTNEKLFF. CDR3 sequence (DNA): TGTGCCAGCAGCTTAGCGACCCCAACTAATGAAAAACTGTTTTTT. This rearrangement joins TRBV7-9 to TRBJ1-4; D not certain. V lost 0 bases and J 0 bases, leaving 5 bases between the germline ends. The germline gives CDR1 SEHNR, CDR2 FQNEAQ (reference sequence). The CDR3 extends over 15 amino acids.

The CDR3 DNA sequence: TGCGCCAGCAGCTTAGCAGGGCCCCTCCCCAATCAGCCCCAGCATTTT. Protein product: CASSLAGPLPNQPQHF. The chain combines TRBV5-1 with TRBJ1-5; the D gene is possibly TRBD1 (5 bases). Germline V gene data show CDR1 as SGHRS and CDR2 as YFSETQ. This CDR3 has 16 residues. Trimming removed 2 bases from V and 3 bases from J, with 15 bases in between. The variable domain in full, completed from reference TRBV5-1 and TRBJ1-5, reads KAGVTQTPRYLIKTRGQQVTLSCSPISGHRSVSWYQQTPGQGLQFLFEYFSETQRNKGNFPGRFSGRQFSNSRSEMNVSTLELGDSALYLCASSLAGPLPNQPQHFGDGTRLSIL.

V gene TRBV6-1 combines with J gene TRBJ2-3; 9 bases agree with TRBD2. CDR1 is MNHNS and CDR2 is SASEGT in the germline V gene. V dropped 2 bases and J dropped 5; count of bases not matched to a gene: 11. The CDR3 sequence is 17 residues long. The CDR3 sequence: CASSERTGSGGKDTQYF. CDR3 DNA sequence: TGTGCCAGCAGTGAAAGGACGGGTAGCGGGGGTAAAGATACGCAGTATTTT.

The V and J genes are TRBV11-1 and TRBJ1-1; unclear D gene. CDR3 length: 17 residues. Germline-derived CDR1 and CDR2 are SGHAT and FQDESV (reference sequence). Trimming left V 4 bases short and J 4 bases short, with 22 bases between. The CDR3 loop is CASSSAIVGRVSTEAFF. CDR3 in DNA: TGTGCCAGCAGCTCGGCCATTGTTGGGAGGGTTTCCACTGAAGCTTTCTTT.

The chain recombines TRBV5-4 with TRBJ2-7, with a possible D match to TRBD1 (5 bases). Trimming cost V 4 bases and J 3 bases, with 17 bases left between them. The CDR3 is made up of 15 amino acids. The germline gives CDR1 SGHNT, CDR2 YYREEE (reference sequence). The CDR3 reads CASSPDQGMSYEQYF. DNA of the CDR3: TGTGCCAGCAGCCCTGACCAGGGTATGAGCTACGAGCAGTACTTC.

Points on this clone: One end of the junction is discordant with germline, which a read error may explain. This chain uses TRBV5-1 with TRBJ1-1; D is perhaps TRBD1 (5 bases). This CDR3 contains 14 residues. Germline CDR1 is SGHRS and CDR2 is YFSETQ. Here the CDR3 reads CASSLERGNAEAFF. The CDR3 DNA follows: TGCGCCAGCAGCTTGGAGCGGGGGAACGCTGAAGCTTTCTTT.

The chain joins TRBV7-3 to TRBJ2-2; D possibly corresponds to TRBD2 (5 bases). The length of the CDR3 is 11 residues. Germline V gene lookup returns CDR1 SGHTA and CDR2 FQGTGA. V was pared by 5 bases and J by 8 bases, with 6 bases between. The CDR3 reads CASSREGELFF. CDR3 coding DNA: TGTGCCAGCAGCAGGGAGGGGGAGCTGTTTTTT.

The V gene is TRBV6-1, the J gene TRBJ1-1; D perhaps matches TRBD1 (5 bases). V was trimmed by 1 base and J by 4 bases, leaving 7 bases between them. The CDR3 covers 13 residues. The germline gives CDR1 MNHNS, CDR2 SASEGT. DNA for the CDR3: TGTGCCAGCAGTGAAGGGGGGTCCACTGAAGCTTTCTTT. This codes for CASSEGGSTEAFF.

The gene calls are TRBV19 and TRBJ2-3, with unresolved D. CDR3 length: 15 residues. The germline V and J ends were trimmed by 1 base and 5 bases, with 13 bases remaining between them. CDR1 LNHDA and CDR2 SQIVND come from the germline V gene (reference sequence). CDR3 sequence: CASSIGTLAVDTQYF. The CDR3 DNA reads as TGTGCCAGTAGTATAGGAACTCTTGCGGTAGATACGCAGTATTTT.

This chain connects TRBV29-1 to TRBJ2-7; tentative D call: TRBD1 (6 bases). The CDR3 sequence is 13 residues long. Trimming left V 1 base short and J 2 bases short, with 9 bases between. Germline lookup yields CDR1 SQVTM and CDR2 ANQGSEA. The CDR3 sequence is CSVEGTVTYEQYF. The CDR3 DNA reads TGCAGCGTTGAAGGGACAGTCACCTACGAGCAGTACTTC.

The V and J genes are TRBV11-1 and TRBJ2-5; the match to TRBD2 covers 8 bases. Germline-derived CDR1 and CDR2 are SGHAT and FQDESV (reference sequence). V trimming: 2 bases; J trimming: 5 bases; junction bases outside the gene matches: 10. The CDR3 covers 16 residues. CDR3 protein: CASSLNGGASWETQYF. DNA for the CDR3: TGTGCCAGCAGCTTAAACGGGGGGGCGAGCTGGGAGACCCAGTACTTC.

The V and J genes are TRBV4-2 and TRBJ2-5; 12 nucleotides align to TRBD2. Germline V lookup: CDR1 LGHNA, CDR2 YNFKEQ. This CDR3 contains 16 residues. Trimming cost V 4 bases and J 1 base; bases outside gene matches: 4. CDR3 region: CASSPLAGGIQETQYF. Here the CDR3 DNA reads TGTGCCAGCAGCCCACTAGCGGGGGGAATCCAAGAGACCCAGTACTTC.

V gene TRBV9 combines with J gene TRBJ1-5; the D is unclear. Germline loops: CDR1 SGDLS, CDR2 YYNGEE. The CDR3 extends over 17 amino acids. V lost 0 bases, J lost 2 bases, and 15 bases lay in between. CDR3 in amino acids: CASSVGSGRGGNQPQHF. In nucleotides, the CDR3 is TGTGCCAGCAGCGTAGGATCAGGTAGAGGAGGCAATCAGCCCCAGCATTTT. The full variable domain, its missing parts supplied by reference TRBV9 and TRBJ1-5, is DSGVTQTPKHLITATGQRVTLRCSPRSGDLSVYWYQQSLDQGLQFLIQYYNGEERAKGNILERFSAQQFPDLHSELNLSSLELGDSALYFCASSVGSGRGGNQPQHFGDGTRLSIL.

The chain carries TRBV6-6 and TRBJ1-2; D is ambiguous. Germline values: CDR1 MNHNY, CDR2 SVGAGI (reference sequence). The CDR3 is 9 residues long. V was clipped by 8 bases and J by 3 bases, with 1 base between them. CDR3: CASDYGYTF. The DNA for the CDR3 is TGTGCCAGCGACTATGGCTACACCTTC.

This clone was detected once. The chain carries TRBV2 and TRBJ1-5, with D perhaps matching TRBD1 (5 bases). Trimming took 4 bases from V and 4 from J, leaving 8 bases between them. Per the germline V gene, CDR1 is SNHLY and CDR2 is FYNNEI. This CDR3 has 13 amino acids. CDR3 residues: CASSGGGNQPQHF. For the CDR3, the DNA is TGTGCCAGCAGTGGGGGGGGGAATCAGCCCCAGCATTTT. Full variable domain (rest looked up from reference TRBV2 and TRBJ1-5): EPEVTQTPSHQVTQMGQEVILRCVPISNHLYFYWYRQILGQKVEFLVSFYNNEISEKSEIFDDQFSVERPDGSNFTLKIRSTKLEDSAMYFCASSGGGNQPQHFGDGTRLSIL.

The gene calls are TRBV6-5 and TRBJ1-6; tentative D call: TRBD1 (5 bases). CDR3 length: 12 amino acids. V lost 5 bases and J lost 7, with 6 bases in between. The germline V gene has CDR1 MNHEY and CDR2 SVGAGI. CDR3 sequence (DNA): TGTGCCAGCAGTCCAGGGAATTCACCCCTCCACTTT. It codes for CASSPGNSPLHF.

The V and J genes are TRBV6-6 and TRBJ2-3; 9 nucleotides match TRBD2. V lost 7 bases and J lost 4; bases outside the gene matches: 6. There are 14 residues in the CDR3. Germline lookup yields CDR1 MNHNY and CDR2 SVGAGI (reference sequence). CDR3 sequence (DNA): TGTGCCAGCAAGGGCGGGGGGGCCCCAGATACGCAGTATTTT. It codes for CASKGGGAPDTQYF.

The chain uses TRBV5-5 and TRBJ1-1, with D perhaps TRBD1 (5 bases). The V and J ends lost 0 bases and 1 base respectively, with 10 bases between them. Germline V gene data show CDR1 as SGHKS and CDR2 as YYEKEE (reference sequence). The CDR3 runs to 15 residues. DNA for the CDR3: TGTGCCAGCAGCTTGGAGGCAGGGACGAACACTGAAGCTTTCTTT. Its translation: CASSLEAGTNTEAFF.